This T cell receptor (beta chain) stems from a study of shared clonotypes between healthy human individuals. General observations from the study: Sequencing depth was expected to affect clonotype sharing among donors. A handful of donors showed sharing of approximately 5% of naive CD4 clonotypes.

A word on this clone: The antigen is undetermined.

Authors' analysis steps: Junction-only sequences without quality scores came from ImmunoSEQ, so filtering differed. Assay: immunoSEQ multiplex PCR; the TCRdb copy retains only in-frame clones and omits some. V, J and clone size derive from that table, while D and trimming were established from the DNA sequence. The sample carries some 2,500,000 clones, approximately 93% recorded once. This CDR3 spans 14 amino acids. Germline values: CDR1 SNHLY, CDR2 FYNNEI. V was clipped by 6 bases and J by 2 bases; unmatched bases: 2. Sequenced: naive CD4+ T cells from PBMCs. As for subset: CD45RA+ positively selected. The sequence was collected from a man aged 18 to 30 in good health. Some clones in this sample may be carry-over from other donors' samples. The rearrangement joins TRBV2 to TRBJ2-2, with TRBD1 matching over 8 bases. CDR3: CASRDRVNTGELFF. The CDR3 nucleotides are TGTGCCAGCAGGGACAGGGTTAACACCGGGGAGCTGTTTTTT.